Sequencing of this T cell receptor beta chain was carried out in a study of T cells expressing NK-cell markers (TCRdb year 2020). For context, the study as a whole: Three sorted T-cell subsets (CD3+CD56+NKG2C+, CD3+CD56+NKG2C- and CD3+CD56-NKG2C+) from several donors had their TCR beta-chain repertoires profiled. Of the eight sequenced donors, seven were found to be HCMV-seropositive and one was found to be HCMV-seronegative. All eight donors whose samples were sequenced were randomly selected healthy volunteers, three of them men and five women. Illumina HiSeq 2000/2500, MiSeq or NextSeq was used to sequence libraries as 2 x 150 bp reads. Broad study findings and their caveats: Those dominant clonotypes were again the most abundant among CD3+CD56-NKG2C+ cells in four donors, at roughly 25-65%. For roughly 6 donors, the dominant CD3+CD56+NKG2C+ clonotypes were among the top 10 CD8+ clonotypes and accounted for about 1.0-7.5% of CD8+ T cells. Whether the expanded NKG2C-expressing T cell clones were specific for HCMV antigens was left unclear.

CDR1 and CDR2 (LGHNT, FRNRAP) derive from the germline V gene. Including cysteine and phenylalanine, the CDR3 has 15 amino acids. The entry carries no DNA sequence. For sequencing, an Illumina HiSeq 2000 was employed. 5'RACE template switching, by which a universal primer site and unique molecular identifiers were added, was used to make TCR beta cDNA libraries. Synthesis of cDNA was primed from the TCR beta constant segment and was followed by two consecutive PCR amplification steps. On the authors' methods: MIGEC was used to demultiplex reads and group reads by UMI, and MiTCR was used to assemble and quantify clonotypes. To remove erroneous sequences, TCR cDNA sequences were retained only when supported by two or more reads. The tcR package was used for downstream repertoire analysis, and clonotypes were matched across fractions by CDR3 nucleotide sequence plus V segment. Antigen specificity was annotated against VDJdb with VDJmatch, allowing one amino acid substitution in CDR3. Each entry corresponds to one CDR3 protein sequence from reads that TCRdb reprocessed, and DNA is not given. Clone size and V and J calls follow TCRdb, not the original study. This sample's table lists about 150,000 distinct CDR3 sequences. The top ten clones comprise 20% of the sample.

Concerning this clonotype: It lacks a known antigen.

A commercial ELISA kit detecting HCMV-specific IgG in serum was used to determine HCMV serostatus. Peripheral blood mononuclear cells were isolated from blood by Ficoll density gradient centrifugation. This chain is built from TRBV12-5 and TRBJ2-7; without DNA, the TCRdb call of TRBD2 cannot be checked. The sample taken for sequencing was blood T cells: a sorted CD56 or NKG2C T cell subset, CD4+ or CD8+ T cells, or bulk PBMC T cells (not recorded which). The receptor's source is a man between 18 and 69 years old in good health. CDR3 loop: CASEDTDFPSYEQYF.